The 31 T cell receptor beta chains presented below share a single source sample, sequenced in a study of T cells in Graves' hyperthyroidism and ophthalmopathy. Amplification of TCR beta CDR3 regions used RNA as the template. The study used the HTBI primer set for a first-round RT-PCR of the TCR CDR3. TCRdb analysed the multiplex PCR reads with MiXCR anew, one entry per CDR3 protein. The data show 620,000 or so distinct CDR3 sequences, with 13% to 15% seen just once and about 12% held by the top ten. Material for sequencing was blood. These receptor sequences come from a woman in her forties or fifties with Graves' ophthalmopathy.

A word on this clonotype: One junction end disagrees with the germline gene, perhaps due to a read error. V is TRBV12-5 and J is TRBJ2-2; 7 positions match TRBD2. The germline V gene encodes CDR1 LGHNT and CDR2 FRNRAP. The CDR3 totals 16 residues. The CDR3 nucleotides read TGTGCTAGTGGTTTGGTACTAGCGCCGAACACCGGGGGGCTGTTTTTT. Translation gives CASGLVLAPNTGGLFF. The full variable domain, completed using reference TRBV12-5 and TRBJ2-2, is DARVTQTPRHKVTEMGQEVTMRCQPILGHNTVFWYRQTMMQGLELLAYFRNRAPLDDSGMPKDRFSAEMPDATLATLKIQPSEPRDSAVYFCASGLVLAPNTGGLFFGEGSRLTVL.

In its sample, this clonotype was seen many times. This sequence joins TRBV7-3 and TRBJ2-1, with 16 bases identical to TRBD2. Trimming at V came to 6 bases and at J to 8 bases, leaving 4 bases not matched to a gene. Germline V lookup: CDR1 SGHTA, CDR2 FQGTGA. The CDR3 has 15 amino acids. The CDR3 reads CASRLGLAGGDEQFF. The CDR3 DNA sequence: TGTGCCAGCAGATTGGGACTAGCGGGAGGGGATGAGCAGTTCTTC.

The chain combines TRBV5-1 with TRBJ2-1; TRBD2 aligns across 9 bases. With V trimmed by 0 bases and J by 0 bases, 4 bases remained unmatched. The germline CDR1 and CDR2 sequences are SGHRS and YFSETQ. The CDR3 extends over 17 amino acids. CDR3 DNA: TGCGCCAGCAGCTTGGCGACTAGCGGATCCTCCTACAATGAGCAGTTCTTC. Its translation is CASSLATSGSSYNEQFF.

The chain is built from TRBV18 and TRBJ2-1, with 9 nucleotides matching TRBD2. There are 16 residues in the CDR3. Per germline, CDR1 KGHSH and CDR2 LQKENI. Trimming at V came to 0 bases and at J to 7 bases, leaving 7 bases not matched to a gene. CDR3 region: CASSPPRTSDRNEQFF. The CDR3 DNA is TGTGCCAGCTCACCACCCAGGACTAGCGATAGGAATGAGCAGTTCTTC.

This clonotype was counted a few times. The V and J genes are TRBV2 and TRBJ2-5; D assignment may be TRBD1 or TRBD2 (6 bases each). The CDR3 sequence is 15 residues long. Trimming removed 2 bases at V and 2 bases at J, with 12 bases between. Germline loops: CDR1 SNHLY, CDR2 FYNNEI. This CDR3 reads CASSEYAGQQETQYF. The CDR3 DNA reads as TGTGCCAGCAGTGAATATGCGGGACAACAAGAGACCCAGTACTTC.

This clonotype was found many times. The chain recombines TRBV20-1 with TRBJ1-1; tentative D call: TRBD1 (5 bases). Germline V gene data show CDR1 as DFQATT and CDR2 as SNEGSKA (reference sequence). V lost 6 bases, J lost 5 bases, and 16 bases lay in between. This CDR3 has 13 residues. CDR3 DNA sequence: TGCAGTGCCGGGAGGGAGTCAGGGACTGAAGCTTTCTTT. Translation gives CSAGRESGTEAFF.

The CDR3 sequence is CASSDGKGGYTF. CDR3 in DNA: TGTGCCAGTAGCGACGGGAAGGGGGGCTACACCTTC. This sequence joins TRBV19 and TRBJ1-2, with a tentative D call TRBD1 (5 bases). The germline V gene encodes CDR1 LNHDA and CDR2 SQIVND (reference sequence). V lost 6 bases, J lost 8 bases, and 13 bases lay in between. This CDR3 is 12 amino acids long.

This clonotype was seen many times. The J gene is TRBJ1-2, the V gene TRBV13; tentatively, D is TRBD1 (6 bases). The CDR3 is 14 residues long. The germline CDR1 and CDR2 sequences are PRHDT and FYEKMQ (reference sequence). V lost 2 bases to trimming and J lost 10 bases, with 17 bases between them. In DNA form, the CDR3 reads TGTGCCAGCAGCTTACGAGAAGGACAGTTTGTCTACACCTTC. Translated: CASSLREGQFVYTF. The full variable domain, rest sourced from reference TRBV13 and TRBJ1-2, is AAGVIQSPRHLIKEKRETATLKCYPIPRHDTVYWYQQGPGQDPQFLISFYEKMQSDKGSIPDRFSAQQFSDYHSELNMSSLELGDSALYFCASSLREGQFVYTFGSGTRLTVV.

This clonotype was seen just once. The chain couples TRBV4-3 to TRBJ2-6; 10 nucleotides agree with TRBD1. The CDR3 covers 22 residues. Germline V gene data show CDR1 as LGHNA and CDR2 as YSLEER. V gave up 0 bases and J gave up 3 bases; unmatched junction bases: 17. CDR3 in amino acids: CASSQEAGQGKGLWFGANVLTF. The DNA for the CDR3 is TGCGCCAGCAGCCAAGAGGCGGGACAGGGGAAAGGGTTATGGTTTGGGGCCAACGTCCTGACTTTC.

A note on this clonotype: This may stem from a read error, because a much larger clone lies one nucleotide away. V usage is TRBV7-8 and J usage is TRBJ1-5; D is ambiguous. Germline V gene sequence: CDR1 SGHVS, CDR2 FQNEAQ. CDR3 length: 14 residues. CDR3 amino acids: CACSFSNSNQPQHF. The CDR3 DNA is TGTGCCTGCAGCTTTAGTAATAGCAATCAGCCCCAGCATTTT.

This clonotype ranks as medium-sized. This chain joins TRBV15 and TRBJ2-2; maybe TRBD2 (5 bases). The germline V and J ends were trimmed by 5 bases and 2 bases, with 27 bases remaining between them. Looked up from germline, CDR1 is LNHNV and CDR2 is YYDKDF (reference sequence). CDR3 size: 20 residues. CDR3 residues: CATSSERSGTNRYNTGELFF. CDR3 sequence (DNA): TGTGCCACCAGCTCAGAGAGAAGCGGTACCAACAGATACAACACCGGGGAGCTGTTTTTT.

This clonotype appeared many times. The V and J genes are TRBV6-2 or TRBV6-3 and TRBJ2-5, with D unresolved. Trimming removed 0 bases at V and 3 bases at J, with 11 bases between. The germline V gene encodes CDR1 MNHEY and CDR2 SVGEGT. CDR3 length: 15 residues. In nucleotides, the CDR3 is TGTGCCAGCAGTTACTCTGTGGGTACCAAAGAGACCCAGTACTTC. This codes for CASSYSVGTKETQYF.

This clonotype has a single count. A much larger clone sits a single nucleotide away, making a read error possible. The chain recombines TRBV7-8 with TRBJ2-2, with 14 bases lining up with TRBD2. Losses at the gene ends were 5 bases for V and 6 bases for J; bases not matched to a gene: 11. Germline V gene data show CDR1 as SGHVS and CDR2 as FQNEAQ. This CDR3 is 18 amino acids long. CDR3 bases: TGTGCCAGCAGCCGGAGACTAGCGGGAGGGCCTAGTTCCGGGGAGCTGTTTTTT. Translating gives CASSRRLAGGPSSGELFF.

This clonotype was observed many times. The chain links TRBV6-2 or TRBV6-3 to TRBJ2-1, with TRBD2 matching over 12 bases. Trimming took 4 bases from V and 6 from J; bases not matched to a gene: 4. This CDR3 spans 15 amino acids. CDR1 and CDR2 from the germline V gene are MNHEY and SVGEGT. The chain's CDR3 is CASSWTSGNANEQFF. For the CDR3, the DNA is TGTGCCAGCAGTTGGACTAGCGGGAATGCCAATGAGCAGTTCTTC.

The chain carries TRBV3-1 and TRBJ1-2; D may be TRBD1 (6 bases). V lost 4 bases and J lost 5, with 20 bases in between. This CDR3 is built from 16 residues. Germline V CDR1 and CDR2: LGHDT, YNNKEL (reference sequence). CDR3 residues: CASSPIRDNLRYGYTF. The CDR3 nucleotides read TGTGCCAGCAGCCCAATCCGGGACAACCTCCGTTATGGCTACACCTTC.

This clonotype turned up a few times. A much larger clone is a single base away; this may be a read error. The CDR3 is CSARKMGYKQFF. CDR3 nucleotides: TGCAGTGCTCGAAAAATGGGGTATAAGCAGTTCTTC. The chain has TRBV20-1 and TRBJ2-1; D not resolved. Germline assignment: CDR1 DFQATT and CDR2 SNEGSKA (reference sequence). The CDR3 is 12 amino acids. The V end was cut by 5 bases, the J end by 11 bases, with 16 bases between.

The chain links TRBV5-6 to TRBJ2-3; the match to TRBD2 covers 11 bases. J lost 0 bases, V lost 2 bases, and 5 bases had no gene match. Germline CDR1 and CDR2: SGHDT and YYEEEE. There are 17 residues in the CDR3. The CDR3 spells CASSFWRTSGSTDTQYF. CDR3 sequence (DNA): TGTGCCAGCAGCTTCTGGCGGACTAGCGGGAGCACAGATACGCAGTATTTT.

This clonotype was picked up many times. The chain employs TRBV5-6 and TRBJ2-7; 9 nucleotides align to TRBD2. The V gene end was trimmed by 1 base and the J gene end by 6 bases; junction bases not matched to a gene: 8. The CDR3 has 15 residues. Germline lookup yields CDR1 SGHDT and CDR2 YYEEEE. CDR3 sequence reads: CASSLRLAGTAEQYF. The CDR3 DNA reads TGTGCCAGCAGCTTGCGTCTAGCGGGAACAGCCGAGCAGTACTTC.

This clonotype has a count of ten or more. The chain combines TRBV6-5 with TRBJ2-5, with unresolved D. Germline lookup yields CDR1 MNHEY and CDR2 SVGAGI. CDR3 size: 15 residues. V lost 0 bases and J 2 bases, leaving 10 bases between the germline ends. The CDR3 is CASSYSSRGQETQYF. CDR3 nucleotides: TGTGCCAGCAGTTACTCGAGTCGTGGGCAAGAGACCCAGTACTTC.

Worth noting for this clonotype: A much larger clone lies one base from this, so it may be a read error. The CDR3 protein is CASSHWTSSNEQFF. In nucleotides, the CDR3 is TGCGCCAGCAGCCACTGGACTAGCTCCAATGAGCAGTTCTTC. The chain employs TRBV4-3 and TRBJ2-1, with 8 bases fitting TRBD2. This CDR3 is 14 amino acids long. V gave up 3 bases and J gave up 6 bases; unmatched junction bases: 4. Germline V gene data show CDR1 as LGHNA and CDR2 as YSLEER.

This clonotype was recorded at least ten times. The chain couples TRBV27 to TRBJ1-1; 9 nucleotides line up with TRBD1. The germline V gene encodes CDR1 MNHEY and CDR2 SMNVEV (reference sequence). The J segment lost 5 bases and the V segment lost 5 bases, leaving 9 bases of the junction unmatched. This CDR3 has 15 residues. The CDR3 DNA reads as TGTGCCAGCAGTACCCGACAGGGGGATTTGACTGAAGCTTTCTTT. Amino acids: CASSTRQGDLTEAFF.

This clonotype was observed at least ten times. The rearrangement links TRBV2 to TRBJ2-7, with TRBD2 matching 10 bases. Germline V gene data show CDR1 as SNHLY and CDR2 as FYNNEI. The CDR3 has 13 amino acids. After removal of 7 bases from V and 3 bases from J, the junction contained 3 bases not matched to a gene. The CDR3 region is CASTGTSDYEQYF. The CDR3 region has the DNA TGTGCCAGCACCGGGACTAGCGACTACGAGCAGTACTTC.

Many counts were recorded for this clonotype. The V gene is TRBV27, the J gene TRBJ1-5, with TRBD1 matching 9 bases. The CDR3 length is 15 residues. CDR1 is MNHEY and CDR2 is SMNVEV in the germline V gene (reference sequence). The ends lost 5 bases at V and 6 bases at J; junction bases unmatched: 8. The CDR3 nucleotides are TGTGCCAGCAGTCCGTCCCGGGACAGGGTTCAGCCCCAGCATTTT. Its translation is CASSPSRDRVQPQHF.

Regarding this clonotype: A much larger clone differs by one base, so this may be a read error. The chain has TRBV28 and TRBJ1-3; no firm D call. The V gene lost 5 bases and the J gene lost 4 bases, with 6 bases spanning the gap. The CDR3 sequence is 12 residues long. CDR1 is MDHEN, CDR2 SYDVKM, per germline. The CDR3 spells CASSRAGNTIYF. CDR3 bases: TGTGCCAGCAGTAGGGCCGGAAACACCATATATTTT.

This clonotype occurred many times. The chain uses TRBV20-1 and TRBJ2-7; 9 nucleotides line up with TRBD2. Germline CDR1 reads DFQATT; CDR2 reads SNEGSKA (reference sequence). This CDR3 has 14 amino acids. V lost 5 bases and J lost 2; bases outside the gene matches: 7. DNA of the CDR3: TGCAGTGCTCAAAGCGGGAGGACCCCCTACGAGCAGTACTTC. Translating it yields CSAQSGRTPYEQYF.

This clonotype was seen repeatedly, ten times or more. The rearrangement links TRBV12-3 or TRBV12-4 to TRBJ2-1; D not resolved. The CDR3 runs 15 residues. V shed 4 bases and J shed 3 bases, with 13 bases lying between them. CDR3 DNA: TGTGCCAGCAGTTCTCCCGGACGAATCTACAATGAGCAGTTCTTC. Translated: CASSSPGRIYNEQFF.

The J gene is TRBJ1-5, the V gene TRBV6-2 or TRBV6-3; D is uncertain. Trimming took off 2 bases at V and 2 bases at J, with 13 bases between the two ends. From germline, CDR1 is MNHEY and CDR2 SVGEGT. The CDR3 totals 16 residues. The CDR3, as DNA: TGTGCCAGCAGTTACGATGCACCCCGAGGCAATCAGCCCCAGCATTTT. It is translated as CASSYDAPRGNQPQHF.

This clonotype has ten or more counts. The chain employs TRBV30 and TRBJ1-3, with D uncertain. Trimming cost V 3 bases and J 4 bases, with 7 bases left between them. Per the germline V gene, CDR1 is GTSNPN and CDR2 is SVGIG (reference sequence). CDR3 length: 12 amino acids. CDR3 DNA: TGTGCCTGGAGGTCAAGAGGAAACACCATATATTTT. Translated, it gives CAWRSRGNTIYF. Supplemented by reference TRBV30 and TRBJ1-3, the full variable domain reads SQTIHQWPATLVQPVGSPLSLECTVEGTSNPNLYWYRQAAGRGLQLLFYSVGIGQISSEVPQNLSASRPQDRQFILSSKKLLLSDSGFYLCAWRSRGNTIYFGEGSWLTVV.

This clonotype was detected a few times. The junction and the germline gene differ at one end; a read error may be behind it. The chain recombines TRBV20-1 with TRBJ1-5; D unresolved. The CDR3 loop spans 16 amino acids. The germline V gene encodes CDR1 DFQATT and CDR2 SNEGSKA (reference sequence). The CDR3 here is CSARAGWKVGNQPQHF. The CDR3 DNA is TGCAGTGCCAGAGCCGGCTGGAAAGTTGGCAATCAGCCCCAGCATTTT.

There are many counts of this clonotype. The V gene is TRBV28, the J gene TRBJ2-1; D is ambiguous. Trimming stripped 7 bases from V and 10 bases from J, with 14 bases between. The CDR3 runs to 12 residues. Germline-derived CDR1 and CDR2 are MDHEN and SYDVKM. The CDR3 loop reads CASTERAGEQFF. The CDR3 coding sequence is TGTGCCAGCACCGAACGAGCCGGAGAGCAGTTCTTC.

This clonotype turned up a few times. V and J are TRBV19 and TRBJ1-5; D is undetermined. With 3 bases removed from V and 5 bases from J, the gap between germline ends came to 8 bases. CDR3 size: 13 residues. Germline V lookup: CDR1 LNHDA, CDR2 SQIVND (reference sequence). CDR3 residues: CASSIWGDQPQHF. CDR3 sequence (DNA): TGTGCCAGTAGTATTTGGGGAGATCAGCCCCAGCATTTT. The whole variable domain, remainder taken from reference TRBV19 and TRBJ1-5, is DGGITQSPKYLFRKEGQNVTLSCEQNLNHDAMYWYRQDPGQGLRLIYYSQIVNDFQKGDIAEGYSVSREKKESFPLTVTSAQKNPTAFYLCASSIWGDQPQHFGDGTRLSIL.